This T cell receptor (beta chain) comes out of a study of T cells in Graves' hyperthyroidism and ophthalmopathy (dated by TCRdb to the late 2010s). At the level of the whole study: Peripheral blood samples were taken at initial diagnosis, before any treatment was given. TCR V-J signatures able to tell the groups apart were searched for in a discovery cohort of some 100 patients, of whom fewer than 45 had Graves' ophthalmopathy and about 60 had stable Graves' hyperthyroidism. Prospective prediction of ophthalmopathy was tested in an independent validation cohort consisting of 18 to 20 hyperthyroidism patients and more than 15 patients who later progressed to ophthalmopathy. For training and testing, the 100 or so patients in the discovery cohort were randomly divided in a 7:3 ratio. Thyroid tissue and blood T-cell repertoires from six or seven Graves' hyperthyroidism patients were also compared in the study. Once sampling was done, hyperthyroidism patients were given methimazole at a starting dose of 30 mg daily, whereas ophthalmopathy patients were given high-dose intravenous methylprednisolone. The paper reports TCR Vbeta CDR3 sequencing of some 140 peripheral blood samples: fewer than 50 ophthalmopathy, about 75 hyperthyroidism and around 17 progressor patients.

Overall study outcomes, separate from this receptor: Most expanded thyroid clonotypes (frequency above 0.001) were also found in blood, which suggests that blood repertoires may mirror thyroid immune responses. Sample size was not statistically predetermined, and blinding of investigators to group allocation was not performed. A 13 V-J signature model separated ophthalmopathy from stable hyperthyroidism, with around 91% sensitivity and 81% to 83% specificity in cross-validation and 80%/75% in testing. During validation, the model predicted progression to ophthalmopathy a median of approximately six months ahead of onset, with around 65% sensitivity and more than 72% specificity.

This clonotype occurred a few times. Its cognate antigen has yet to be identified. Per-base qualities were not stored, and no clone one base away is much larger. Graves' hyperthyroidism was defined as stable when no progression to ophthalmopathy occurred over 18 months of follow-up. Hyperthyroidism patients were aged 18 to 65 years and newly diagnosed, with disease duration of less than 2 months. Patients with uncontrolled infections, other autoimmune diseases, pregnancy or lactation were excluded. Diagnoses were based on clinical symptoms, serum thyroxine and TRAb, thyroid ultrasound and orbital computed tomography. Ficoll-Paque density gradient centrifugation was used to isolate PBMCs from 8.5 to 10 ml of fresh peripheral blood. Total RNA was extracted with Trizol reagent, and quality was checked on an Agilent 2100 Bioanalyzer. The TCR beta CDR3 regions were amplified from RNA transcripts. The TCR CDR3 was subjected to a first round of RT-PCR using the HTBI primer set and the Qiagen OneStep RT-PCR kit. Libraries were constructed in a second round of multiplex PCR, after which size selection and purification were performed. Paired-end sequencing of the libraries was performed with 100 bp reads on an Illumina HiSeq2000. The source study handled its data this way. SOAPnuke was used to process the raw data, throwing out any read that contained adapters or uncalled bases, had a mean Phred below 15, or lacked an exact constant-primer or identifier match. COPE v1.2.5 was used to merge high-quality paired reads, and clonotypes were defined as unique nucleotide sequences. MiTCR v1.1 was used to align the clonotypes against IMGT TRBV, TRBD and TRBJ reference segments. The analysis included only V-J combinations with a frequency above 0.0001, which together covered about 99% of the repertoires. The TCS score was defined as F50 (clonal expansion) divided by E x V (chaos), with BLOSUM62-based TCRdist calculated between CDR3 peptides within each V-J. Welch's t-statistics and random forest reduced 500 to 650 V-J features to 13, which were used in a naive Bayes classifier (R e1071). TCRdb reprocessed the public reads (quality trimming at Q25 with fastp, clone calling with MiXCR) and kept in-frame beta chains. Entries are consolidated by CDR3 protein sequence, retaining the most common genes and DNA. TCRdb's processing, not the study's, gives the V and J calls here. The sample profile shows 650,000 to 700,000 distinct CDR3 sequences; approximately 15% of them were found once. The ten biggest clones cover around a sixth of the sample.

The CDR3 runs 11 residues from the cysteine to the phenylalanine. Solely the CDR3 DNA is kept, with 33 bases framed from the first base. CDR1 and CDR2, looked up from the germline V gene, are MNHNS and SASEGT. The junction shows trimming of 8 bases on V and 8 bases on J, plus 9 bases between the germline ends. The V and J segments used are TRBV6-1 and TRBJ1-4; 5 matching bases give a weak D call of TRBD1. This sequence originates from a man aged 50 to 60 with Graves' hyperthyroidism. The sequenced sample was blood. Here the CDR3 is given as CASGGFEKLFF. DNA sequence: TGTGCCAGCGGGGGGTTCGAAAAACTGTTTTTT.